The 9 T cell receptor beta chains presented below share a single source sample, sequenced in a study of T cell responses to AZD1222 COVID-19 vaccine. Assay used: immunoSEQ multiplex PCR; TCRdb lists only in-frame clones, some missing. The sample records 90,000 to 150,000 clones, about 90% being singletons. This specimen consisted of peripheral blood, obtained on day 0 of AZD1222 vaccination. The receptors derive from an adult in good health.

The V call is TRBV7-9, the J call TRBJ1-4; 7 bases are shared with TRBD1. V was clipped by 5 bases and J by 3 bases; unmatched bases: 3. The CDR3 spans 14 residues. Germline V gene lookup returns CDR1 SEHNR and CDR2 FQNEAQ (reference sequence). CDR3 nucleotide sequence: TGTGCCAGCAGCCCGACAGGGCCTAATGAAAAACTGTTTTTT. Translation gives CASSPTGPNEKLFF.

The chain employs TRBV12-3 or TRBV12-4 and TRBJ2-7; 7 nucleotides align to TRBD1. This CDR3 contains 12 residues. The V segment lost 9 bases and the J segment 4 bases; nucleotides outside the gene matches: 6. CDR3: CASRQGGYEQYF. The CDR3 DNA is TGTGCCAGTAGACAGGGCGGGTACGAGCAGTACTTC.

This clone was observed once. V gene TRBV9 combines with J gene TRBJ2-1, with a possible D match to TRBD2 (5 bases). V was clipped by 1 base and J by 9 bases, with 17 bases between them. The CDR3 runs to 15 residues. From germline, CDR1 is SGDLS and CDR2 YYNGEE. In DNA, the CDR3 is TGTGCCAGCAGCGTATGGGGTCGGGGTCGGGGTGAGCAGTTCTTC. Encoded protein: CASSVWGRGRGEQFF.

The rearrangement uses TRBV19 and TRBJ1-3; 7 bases are a match to TRBD1. Germline V gives CDR1 LNHDA, CDR2 SQIVND (reference sequence). The CDR3 runs to 17 residues. V lost 3 bases and J lost 0; bases outside the gene matches: 8. The CDR3 DNA sequence: TGTGCCAGTAGTATCGGACAGGCCGTACGCTCTGGAAACACCATATATTTT. It encodes CASSIGQAVRSGNTIYF.

The V call is TRBV5-1, the J call TRBJ2-2; no definite D call. From germline, CDR1 is SGHRS and CDR2 YFSETQ. CDR3 length: 14 amino acids. The ends were cut back, 4 bases at V and 6 bases at J, with 13 bases in the middle. The CDR3 sequence: CASSPSGPAGELFF. CDR3 in DNA: TGCGCCAGCAGCCCCTCTGGTCCGGCCGGGGAGCTGTTTTTT.

The chain employs TRBV7-8 and TRBJ2-7; D gene unclear. Germline CDR1 SGHVS, CDR2 FQNEAQ. V was shortened by 2 bases and J by 0 bases, with 5 bases between the two germline ends. The CDR3 loop spans 13 amino acids. CDR3 coding DNA: TGTGCCAGCAGCTTAAGGGTCTCCTACGAGCAGTACTTC. It specifies CASSLRVSYEQYF.

The chain has TRBV27 and TRBJ2-7; D not certain. Deletions cut 0 bases from V and 0 bases from J, with 3 bases between. This CDR3 region has 13 residues. Germline V gene data show CDR1 as MNHEY and CDR2 as SMNVEV (reference sequence). The CDR3 DNA follows: TGTGCCAGCAGTTTATCCAACTCCTACGAGCAGTACTTC. As protein: CASSLSNSYEQYF.

J is TRBJ1-5 and V is TRBV12-5; D is possibly TRBD1 (6 bases). V lost 3 bases and J lost 0, with 18 bases in between. CDR1 and CDR2 from the germline V gene are LGHNT and FRNRAP. The length of the CDR3 is 18 residues. CDR3: CASGFVWGGENSNQPQHF. CDR3 nucleotides: TGTGCTAGTGGTTTCGTTTGGGGGGGCGAGAATAGCAATCAGCCCCAGCATTTT.

The chain recombines TRBV9 with TRBJ2-1, with D possibly being TRBD1 (5 bases). The CDR3 length is 12 residues. The V end was cut by 2 bases, the J end by 9 bases, with 9 bases between. The germline CDR1 and CDR2 sequences are SGDLS and YYNGEE. DNA of the CDR3: TGTGCCAGCAGCGTTGGGGCGGCTGAGCAGTTCTTC. Encoded protein: CASSVGAAEQFF.